One sample yielded the 12 T cell receptor beta chains listed below, sequenced in a study of T cell responses to AZD1222 COVID-19 vaccine. The method was immunoSEQ multiplex PCR; TCRdb's version includes in-frame clones alone and lacks a portion of them. The sample records some 110,000 clones, roughly nine tenths being singletons. The specimen was peripheral blood, collected on day 0 of AZD1222 vaccination. Every receptor here comes from an adult in good health.

The rearrangement joins TRBV29-1 to TRBJ2-7, with D perhaps being TRBD1 or TRBD2 (5 bases each). Germline V gives CDR1 SQVTM, CDR2 ANQGSEA. The germline V and J ends were trimmed by 6 bases and 5 bases, with 11 bases remaining between them. This CDR3 contains 11 residues. The CDR3 reads CSVGTGNEQYF. DNA of the CDR3: TGCAGCGTCGGGACGGGCAACGAGCAGTACTTC.

V gene TRBV7-2 combines with J gene TRBJ2-3, with a possible D match to TRBD2 (6 bases). The CDR3 has 14 amino acids. Trimming left V 2 bases short and J 2 bases short, with 8 bases between. Per the germline V gene, CDR1 is SGHTA and CDR2 is FQGNSA. This CDR3 is CASSLRTITDTQYF. The CDR3 DNA follows: TGTGCCAGCAGCTTACGGACTATCACAGATACGCAGTATTTT.

The rearrangement joins TRBV10-2 to TRBJ1-2; 7 bases match TRBD1. V was pared by 0 bases and J by 3 bases, with 4 bases of the junction left unmatched. From germline, CDR1 is WSHSY and CDR2 SAAADI. The CDR3 runs 15 residues. The CDR3 DNA reads TGCGCCAGCAGTGAGTCGAGGGGGCGGGACTATGGCTACACCTTC. This sequence encodes CASSESRGRDYGYTF.

This clone was detected once. The rearrangement uses TRBV7-8 and TRBJ2-7; a possible D gene is TRBD2 (6 bases). V was shortened by 4 bases and J by 6 bases, with 19 bases between the two germline ends. The CDR3 sequence is 15 residues long. Germline V lookup: CDR1 SGHVS, CDR2 FQNEAQ. Here the CDR3 reads CASSSRELGRGEQYF. In nucleotides, the CDR3 is TGTGCCAGCAGCTCTCGGGAGCTCGGACGGGGCGAGCAGTACTTC. Looking up the rest from reference TRBV7-8 and TRBJ2-7 gives the full variable domain: GAGVSQSPRYKVAKRGQDVALRCDPISGHVSLFWYQQALGQGPEFLTYFQNEAQLDKSGLPSDRFFAERPEGSVSTLKIQRTQQEDSAVYLCASSSRELGRGEQYFGPGTRLTVT.

The CDR3 reads CSVSVSGNTIYF. The CDR3 region has the DNA TGCAGCGTTTCAGTTTCTGGAAACACCATATATTTT. This chain uses TRBV29-1 with TRBJ1-3; unclear D gene. Germline V CDR1 and CDR2: SQVTM, ANQGSEA. Between the trimmed V and J ends, which lost 5 bases and 1 base, there was a span of 6 bases. The CDR3 has 12 amino acids.

V and J are TRBV28 and TRBJ2-7; possibly TRBD2 for D (5 bases). The V end lost 8 bases, the J end lost 5 bases, and 16 bases lay between the germline ends. Germline CDR1 is MDHEN and CDR2 is SYDVKM. The CDR3 runs to 13 residues. The CDR3 sequence: CASVTGKTDEQYF. CDR3 sequence (DNA): TGTGCCAGCGTCACCGGGAAGACTGACGAGCAGTACTTC.

On this clone itself: In the same sample, other DNA sequences code for this CDR3. The genes are TRBV6-5 and TRBJ1-5; unclear D gene. Trimming stripped 2 bases from V and 2 bases from J, with 7 bases between. Germline CDR1 reads MNHEY; CDR2 reads SVGAGI. The CDR3 covers 14 residues. The CDR3 nucleotides read TGTGCCAGCAGTTACGGCGGAGGCAATCAGCCCCAGCATTTT. This translates into CASSYGGGNQPQHF.

The chain employs TRBV27 and TRBJ2-7; 8 bases match TRBD2. CDR1 and CDR2 from the germline V gene are MNHEY and SMNVEV (reference sequence). Trimming cost V 6 bases and J 6 bases; bases outside gene matches: 10. There are 14 residues in the CDR3. The CDR3 here is CASSRGRGDSEQYF. As DNA, the CDR3 is TGTGCCAGCAGCCGCGGGCGGGGGGACTCCGAGCAGTACTTC.

This rearrangement joins TRBV6-5 to TRBJ1-1; a possible D gene is TRBD1 (5 bases). The CDR3 spans 13 residues. V shed 8 bases and J shed 1 base, with 11 bases lying between them. Germline V CDR1 and CDR2: MNHEY, SVGAGI. CDR3 amino acids: CASRGGENTEAFF. Written as DNA, the CDR3 is TGTGCCAGCCGGGGAGGGGAGAACACTGAAGCTTTCTTT.

This chain links TRBV7-9 with TRBJ2-1; 8 bases agree with TRBD2. The V gene end was trimmed by 5 bases and the J gene end by 7 bases; junction bases not matched to a gene: 10. Germline CDR1 is SEHNR and CDR2 is FQNEAQ (reference sequence). The CDR3 loop spans 15 amino acids. CDR3 nucleotides: TGTGCCAGCAGCGTCGGGGGGGCACGTTGGAATGAGCAGTTCTTC. Translating gives CASSVGGARWNEQFF.

This clone was seen a single time. The gene calls are TRBV7-6 and TRBJ1-2; D is ambiguous. Per germline, CDR1 SGHVS and CDR2 FNYEAQ. The CDR3 loop spans 15 amino acids. The V and J ends lost 1 base and 7 bases respectively, with 16 bases between them. CDR3 bases: TGTGCCAGCAGCTTAGAGGTGGGGTCGTTGGGTGGCTACACCTTC. As protein: CASSLEVGSLGGYTF. Complete variable domain (other parts from reference TRBV7-6 and TRBJ1-2): GAGVSQSPRYKVTKRGQDVALRCDPISGHVSLYWYRQALGQGPEFLTYFNYEAQQDKSGLPNDRFSAERPEGSISTLTIQRTEQRDSAMYRCASSLEVGSLGGYTFGSGTRLTVV.

This sequence joins TRBV4-1 and TRBJ1-3; D unresolved. Germline V CDR1 and CDR2: MGHRA, YSYEKL. This CDR3 spans 13 amino acids. V lost 3 bases, J lost 3 bases, and 6 bases lay in between. For the CDR3, the DNA is TGCGCCAGCAGCCAGCCAGTTGGAAACACCATATATTTT. Translating gives CASSQPVGNTIYF.